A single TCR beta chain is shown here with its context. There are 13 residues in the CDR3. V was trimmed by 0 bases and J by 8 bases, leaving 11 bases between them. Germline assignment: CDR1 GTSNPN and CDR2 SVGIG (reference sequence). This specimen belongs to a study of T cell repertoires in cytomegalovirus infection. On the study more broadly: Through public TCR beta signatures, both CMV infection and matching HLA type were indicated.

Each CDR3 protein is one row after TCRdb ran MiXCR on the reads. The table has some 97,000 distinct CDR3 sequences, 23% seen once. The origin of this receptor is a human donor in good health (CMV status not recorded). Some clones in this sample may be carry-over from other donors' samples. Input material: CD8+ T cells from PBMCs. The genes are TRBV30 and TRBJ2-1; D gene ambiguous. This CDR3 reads CAWSVNPFDEQFF. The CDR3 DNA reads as TGTGCCTGGAGTGTAAACCCCTTCGATGAGCAGTTCTTC.